Below, one T cell receptor (beta chain) is given with its context. Its specificity is not known. The method was immunoSEQ multiplex PCR; TCRdb's version includes in-frame clones alone and lacks a portion of them. This table holds 140,000 to 150,000 clones, 75% to 90% found once. This record belongs to a study of T cell responses to AZD1222 COVID-19 vaccine. Per the germline V gene, CDR1 is MDHEN and CDR2 is SYDVKM. This CDR3 has 15 amino acids. V was shortened by 5 bases and J by 4 bases, with 17 bases between the two germline ends. Whole-study results and caveats: Reports say nearly half of spike-specific TCRs go after unmutated variant regions. Seropositive at baseline were only a handful of AZD1222 recipients. The CD4 TCRs associated with vaccination extended across spike and predominated at 160-218 and 743-854.

The sequence was obtained from an adult in good health. The sequencing here drew on peripheral blood, taken on day 0 of AZD1222 vaccination. The rearrangement uses TRBV28 and TRBJ1-2; weak D call: TRBD1 (6 bases). The CDR3 is CASSTHTGIGYGYTF. Here the CDR3 DNA reads TGTGCCAGCAGTACCCACACAGGGATTGGCTATGGCTACACCTTC.